A single sample is the source of the 16 T cell receptor beta chains below, sequenced in a study of T cell responses to AZD1222 COVID-19 vaccine. Measured with immunoSEQ multiplex PCR; TCRdb has only the in-frame clones, and not every one. The table includes 90,000 to 130,000 clones, just under 95% detected once. Sequenced here: peripheral blood, sampled on day 0 of AZD1222 vaccination. The receptors were gathered from an adult in good health.

CDR3 in amino acids: CAWSVRGQVNTF. The CDR3 region has the DNA TGTGCCTGGAGTGTTCGGGGACAGGTTAACACCTTC. The rearrangement uses TRBV30 and TRBJ1-2; 8 bases map to TRBD1. V shed 0 bases, J shed 12 bases, and the junction held 6 bases outside the gene matches. The CDR3 extends over 12 amino acids. Germline V CDR1 and CDR2: GTSNPN, SVGIG (reference sequence).

This chain joins TRBV19 and TRBJ1-2; TRBD1 is a possible D gene (5 bases). The V and J ends lost 7 bases and 5 bases respectively, with 14 bases between them. This CDR3 region has 13 residues. Germline V gene lookup returns CDR1 LNHDA and CDR2 SQIVND (reference sequence). CDR3 nucleotides: TGTGCCAGTACCCCCGGGGGGGGTTATGGCTACACCTTC. Its protein product is CASTPGGGYGYTF.

This chain connects TRBV28 to TRBJ1-2, with D unresolved. Germline values: CDR1 MDHEN, CDR2 SYDVKM. V lost 6 bases, J lost 4 bases, and 12 bases lay in between. The CDR3 is made up of 13 amino acids. This CDR3 is CASSPPSSYGYTF. CDR3 DNA sequence: TGTGCCAGCAGCCCCCCCAGCTCCTATGGCTACACCTTC.

In DNA form, the CDR3 reads TGTGCCAGCAGTCCCCGAGGGGGGAGGACTGAAGCTTTCTTT. This gives the protein CASSPRGGRTEAFF. The chain employs TRBV28 and TRBJ1-1; weak D call: TRBD1 (6 bases). Germline assignment: CDR1 MDHEN and CDR2 SYDVKM. Trimming took off 5 bases at V and 5 bases at J, with 15 bases between the two ends. This CDR3 is built from 14 residues.

The rearrangement joins TRBV30 to TRBJ1-4; a weak D match, TRBD1 (5 bases). The CDR3 runs to 14 residues. Trimming stripped 1 base from V and 7 bases from J, with 13 bases between. From germline, CDR1 is GTSNPN and CDR2 SVGIG (reference sequence). This CDR3 is CAWSEGSSGEKLFF. The CDR3 region has the DNA TGTGCCTGGAGTGAGGGGAGTAGCGGTGAAAAACTGTTTTTT.

This chain connects TRBV5-1 to TRBJ2-7; D gene uncertain. The CDR3 covers 11 residues. V lost 0 bases and J lost 5, with 3 bases in between. The germline V gene has CDR1 SGHRS and CDR2 YFSETQ. The DNA for the CDR3 is TGCGCCAGCAGCTTGGCGGACGAGCAGTACTTC. Translated: CASSLADEQYF.

J is TRBJ1-2 and V is TRBV11-2; D not certain. The germline V gene has CDR1 SGHAT and CDR2 FQNNGV. The ends were cut back, 6 bases at V and 1 base at J, with 12 bases in the middle. This CDR3 has 14 residues. In DNA form, the CDR3 reads TGTGCCAGCAGTTCGGGGTTCTTTAACTATGGCTACACCTTC. It codes for CASSSGFFNYGYTF.

The gene calls are TRBV6-6 and TRBJ2-2; D is uncertain. Trimming removed 6 bases from V and 5 bases from J, with 13 bases in between. The CDR3 runs to 14 residues. Germline V gene lookup returns CDR1 MNHNY and CDR2 SVGAGI (reference sequence). CDR3 nucleotide sequence: TGTGCCAGCAGCCCCTACGACGGTACCGGGGAGCTGTTTTTT. It codes for CASSPYDGTGELFF.

The rearrangement uses TRBV7-2 and TRBJ1-6; maybe TRBD1 (5 bases). The CDR3 is made up of 13 amino acids. Germline assignment: CDR1 SGHTA and CDR2 FQGNSA. The ends were cut back, 3 bases at V and 13 bases at J, with 13 bases in the middle. The CDR3 coding sequence is TGTGCCAGCAGCTTCCTGGCGGGGGGTCCCCTCCACTTT. As protein: CASSFLAGGPLHF.

V and J are TRBV12-3 or TRBV12-4 and TRBJ2-7; D gene ambiguous. The CDR3 runs 11 residues. V lost 3 bases and J 4 bases, leaving 4 bases between the germline ends. The CDR3 coding sequence is TGTGCCAGCAGTTTTCGTTACGAGCAGTACTTC. The encoded protein is CASSFRYEQYF.

The rearrangement uses TRBV28 and TRBJ2-3; either TRBD1 or TRBD2 may supply D (6 bases each). Trimming pared 6 bases from V and 5 bases from J, leaving 18 bases between. This CDR3 contains 15 residues. The germline gives CDR1 MDHEN, CDR2 SYDVKM. The CDR3: CASSRMRGAVDTQYF. The CDR3 DNA reads as TGTGCCAGCAGCCGAATGAGGGGGGCGGTAGATACGCAGTATTTT.

With regard to this clone: The same CDR3 arises from other DNA sequences in this sample as well. The chain carries TRBV12-3 or TRBV12-4 and TRBJ2-7, with D uncertain. CDR3 length: 11 residues. V shed 1 base and J shed 7 bases, with 5 bases lying between them. DNA of the CDR3: TGTGCCAGCAGTTTAGACCGGGAGCAGTACTTC. This gives the protein CASSLDREQYF.

This clone has only one observation. This CDR3 reads CASSNTLVGREEGVEQFF. For the CDR3, the DNA is TGTGCCAGCAGCAACACCCTCGTAGGTAGGGAGGAGGGGGTTGAGCAGTTCTTC. V and J are TRBV9 and TRBJ2-1; D tentatively fits TRBD1 or TRBD2 (6 bases each). Trimming cost V 4 bases and J 9 bases, with 29 bases left between them. The germline V gene has CDR1 SGDLS and CDR2 YYNGEE. The length of the CDR3 is 18 residues.

V usage is TRBV11-3 and J usage is TRBJ2-7; D gene ambiguous. V was cut by 1 base and J by 1 base, with 5 bases left in between. This CDR3 is built from 13 residues. Germline CDR1 reads SGHNT; CDR2 reads YENEEA. The CDR3 nucleotides read TGTGCCAGCAGCTTAGGAGATTCCTACGAGCAGTACTTC. Encoded protein: CASSLGDSYEQYF.

The chain combines TRBV5-5 with TRBJ2-2; D could derive from TRBD1 or TRBD2 (6 bases each). The V end lost 4 bases, the J end lost 4 bases, and 17 bases lay between the germline ends. Germline V gives CDR1 SGHKS, CDR2 YYEKEE (reference sequence). The CDR3 sequence is 16 residues long. The CDR3 DNA reads TGTGCCAGCAGCCCCGGGCGGGACAAAGGCACCGGGGAGCTGTTTTTT. Translating gives CASSPGRDKGTGELFF.

The chain joins TRBV5-1 to TRBJ2-1; D unresolved. The V and J ends lost 0 bases and 4 bases respectively, with 5 bases between them. CDR1 and CDR2 (germline): SGHRS, YFSETQ. The CDR3 runs 13 residues. Here the CDR3 DNA reads TGCGCCAGCAGCTTGGTCGGGTACAATGAGCAGTTCTTC. Amino acids: CASSLVGYNEQFF.